This T cell receptor beta chain came from a study of blood T cell repertoires in COVID-19. On the study more broadly: From T cells, B-cell-depleted T cells, or PBMCs came the material, which was cDNA or gDNA.

The method was immunoSEQ multiplex PCR; TCRdb's version includes in-frame clones alone and lacks a portion of them. The table records fewer than 350,000 clones, about nine tenths of them present only once. J lost 2 bases, V lost 6 bases, and 9 bases had no gene match. The CDR3 extends over 16 amino acids. Germline CDR1 and CDR2: LNHDA and SQIVND (reference sequence). The rearrangement uses TRBV19 and TRBJ2-2; 7 nucleotides match TRBD1. Sequencing input: PBMCs or T cells enriched from blood (not recorded which). The sequence was collected from a man between 60 and 70 years old who had recovered from COVID-19. The CDR3 spells CASSLPTGPNTGELFF. CDR3 nucleotides: TGTGCCAGTAGCTTACCGACAGGGCCAAACACCGGGGAGCTGTTTTTT.